The next 8 T cell receptor beta chains were all read from a single sample in a study of Graves' ophthalmopathy and Graves' hyperthyroidism. RNA transcripts were the template, and TCR beta CDR3 regions were amplified from them. Investigators did first-round RT-PCR with HTBI primers, then second-round multiplex PCR. TCRdb recomputed calls from the multiplex PCR reads with MiXCR, one row per CDR3 protein. The data contain about 1.1 million distinct CDR3 sequences, roughly 35% of them singletons. Sequenced sample: peripheral blood or thyroid tissue (not recorded which). All receptors come from an adult man with Graves' hyperthyroidism.

This clonotype has a handful of counts. The chain couples TRBV2 to TRBJ1-2, with D unclear. The germline V and J ends were trimmed by 7 bases and 6 bases, with 12 bases remaining between them. The germline V gene encodes CDR1 SNHLY and CDR2 FYNNEI. This CDR3 has 12 residues. This chain's CDR3 is CASIIGFDGYTF. The CDR3 coding sequence is TGTGCCAGCATTATAGGTTTCGATGGCTACACCTTC.

This clonotype appeared a single time. V usage is TRBV29-1 and J usage is TRBJ2-7; D may correspond to TRBD1 or TRBD2 (6 bases each). V was shortened by 8 bases and J by 3 bases, with 17 bases between the two germline ends. Germline V gene sequence: CDR1 SQVTM, CDR2 ANQGSEA. This CDR3 region has 13 residues. CDR3 sequence (DNA): TGCAGCTTAGCGAAGGGGGGCGGCTACGAGCAGTACTTC. It specifies CSLAKGGGYEQYF.

This clonotype has ten or more counts. The chain couples TRBV2 to TRBJ1-4; no firm D call. Germline CDR1 reads SNHLY; CDR2 reads FYNNEI. The CDR3 is 13 amino acids. Trimming stripped 3 bases from V and 9 bases from J, with 11 bases between. The chain's CDR3 is CASSEQRAQKLFF. The CDR3, as DNA: TGTGCCAGCAGTGAGCAGAGGGCGCAAAAACTGTTTTTT. Using reference TRBV2 and TRBJ1-4 for the parts outside the CDR3, the full variable domain is EPEVTQTPSHQVTQMGQEVILRCVPISNHLYFYWYRQILGQKVEFLVSFYNNEISEKSEIFDDQFSVERPDGSNFTLKIRSTKLEDSAMYFCASSEQRAQKLFFGSGTQLSVL.

Ten or more counts support this clonotype. The V and J genes are TRBV15 and TRBJ1-2, with 8 bases fitting TRBD1. CDR3 size: 14 residues. Per germline, CDR1 LNHNV and CDR2 YYDKDF (reference sequence). V lost 5 bases to trimming and J lost 3 bases; unmatched junction nucleotides: 5. The CDR3 coding sequence is TGTGCCACCAGCCTGGGACAGGCAGACTATGGCTACACCTTC. Translated, it gives CATSLGQADYGYTF.

This chain links TRBV7-9 with TRBJ1-3, with D possibly matching TRBD1 (5 bases). V lost 6 bases and J 0 bases, leaving 12 bases between the germline ends. Germline values: CDR1 SEHNR, CDR2 FQNEAQ (reference sequence). This CDR3 spans 15 amino acids. The CDR3 region is CASRRGAVSGNTIYF. CDR3 nucleotides: TGTGCCAGCAGACGAGGGGCCGTCTCTGGAAACACCATATATTTT.

This clonotype has ten or more counts. The J gene is TRBJ1-6, the V gene TRBV2; D call uncertain. V was cut by 3 bases and J by 7 bases, with 13 bases left in between. The CDR3 contains 15 residues. Germline-derived CDR1 and CDR2 are SNHLY and FYNNEI. CDR3 DNA: TGTGCCAGCAGTGATCCCCCGGAGGTAAATTCACCCCTCCACTTT. Amino acid sequence: CASSDPPEVNSPLHF. The full variable domain, completed using reference TRBV2 and TRBJ1-6, is EPEVTQTPSHQVTQMGQEVILRCVPISNHLYFYWYRQILGQKVEFLVSFYNNEISEKSEIFDDQFSVERPDGSNFTLKIRSTKLEDSAMYFCASSDPPEVNSPLHFGNGTRLTVT.

The chain recombines TRBV7-9 with TRBJ1-4, with D tentatively TRBD1 (6 bases). The V end lost 5 bases, the J end lost 4 bases, and 23 bases lay between the germline ends. Germline CDR1 reads SEHNR; CDR2 reads FQNEAQ (reference sequence). The CDR3 has 18 amino acids. For the CDR3, the DNA is TGTGCCAGCAGCCCAGGGGTGGCCAGGCCTGGGGATAATGAAAAACTGTTTTTT. Its protein product is CASSPGVARPGDNEKLFF.

This clonotype has just a few counts. V and J are TRBV29-1 and TRBJ2-7; 9 nucleotides agree with TRBD1. CDR3 length: 15 residues. The V and J ends lost 0 bases and 4 bases, in that order; junction bases with no gene match: 7. Per the germline V gene, CDR1 is SQVTM and CDR2 is ANQGSEA. This CDR3 reads CSVEDRGQGTYEQYF. The CDR3 DNA reads as TGCAGCGTTGAAGATCGTGGACAGGGGACTTACGAGCAGTACTTC.